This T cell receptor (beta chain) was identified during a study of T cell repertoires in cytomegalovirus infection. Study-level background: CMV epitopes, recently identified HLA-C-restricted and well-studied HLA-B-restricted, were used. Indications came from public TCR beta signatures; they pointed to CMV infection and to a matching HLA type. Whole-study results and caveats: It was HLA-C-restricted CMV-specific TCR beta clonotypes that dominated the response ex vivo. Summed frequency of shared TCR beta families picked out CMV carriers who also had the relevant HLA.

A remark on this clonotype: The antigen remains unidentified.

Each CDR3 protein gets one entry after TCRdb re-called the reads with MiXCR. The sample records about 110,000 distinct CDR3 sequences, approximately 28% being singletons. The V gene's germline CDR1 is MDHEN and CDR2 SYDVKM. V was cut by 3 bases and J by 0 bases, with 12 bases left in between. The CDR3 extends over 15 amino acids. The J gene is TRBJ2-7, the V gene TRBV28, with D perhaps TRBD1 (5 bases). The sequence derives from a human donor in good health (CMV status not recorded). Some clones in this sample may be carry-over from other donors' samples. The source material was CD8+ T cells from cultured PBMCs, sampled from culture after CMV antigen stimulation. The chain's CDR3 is CASSLIGASSYEQYF. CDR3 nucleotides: TGTGCCAGCAGTTTGATAGGGGCCAGCTCCTACGAGCAGTACTTC.